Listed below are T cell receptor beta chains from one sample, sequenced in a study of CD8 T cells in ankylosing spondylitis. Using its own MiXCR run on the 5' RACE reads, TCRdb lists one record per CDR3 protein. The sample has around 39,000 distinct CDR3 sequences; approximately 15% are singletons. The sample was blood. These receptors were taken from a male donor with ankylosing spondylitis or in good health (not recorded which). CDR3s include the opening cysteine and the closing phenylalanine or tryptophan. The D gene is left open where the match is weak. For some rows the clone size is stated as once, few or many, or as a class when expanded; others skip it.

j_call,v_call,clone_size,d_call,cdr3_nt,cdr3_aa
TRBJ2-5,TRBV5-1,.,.,TGCGCCAGCAGCCAACAAGAGACCCAGTACTTC,CASSQQETQYF
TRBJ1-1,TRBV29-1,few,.,TGCAGCGTTGAAGTTGGACGGAACACTGAAGCTTTCTTT,CSVEVGRNTEAFF
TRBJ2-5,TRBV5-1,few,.,TGCGCCAGCAGCTTGGGGATTCGACCCCAAGAGACCCAGTACTTC,CASSLGIRPQETQYF
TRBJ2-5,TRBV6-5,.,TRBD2,TGTGCCAGCAGTTACGGAACGGGAGGGGAGACCCAGTACTTC,CASSYGTGGETQYF
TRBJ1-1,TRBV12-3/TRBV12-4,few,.,TGTGCCAGCAGTTTACCCCAGAACACTGAAGCTTTCTTT,CASSLPQNTEAFF
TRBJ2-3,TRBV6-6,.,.,TGTGCCAGCAGTTGGGACAGCACAGATACGCAGTATTTT,CASSWDSTDTQYF
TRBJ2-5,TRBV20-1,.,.,TGCAGTGCTTTGGGGGGAGGAAAAGAGACCCAGTACTTC,CSALGGGKETQYF
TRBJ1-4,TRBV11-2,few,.,TGTGCCAGCAGACCACTGGCAGACGGAAAACTGTTTTTT,CASRPLADGKLFF
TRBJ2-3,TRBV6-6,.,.,TGTGCCAGCAGTTTAGAGCCTCTCACAGATACGCAGTATTTT,CASSLEPLTDTQYF
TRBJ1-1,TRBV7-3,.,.,TGTGCCAGCAGCTTGGGGGGGCCCTACACTGAAGCTTTCTTT,CASSLGGPYTEAFF
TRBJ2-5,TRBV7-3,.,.,TGTGCCAGCAGCTTATCTGCTAGCGTGGAGACCCAGTACTTC,CASSLSASVETQYF
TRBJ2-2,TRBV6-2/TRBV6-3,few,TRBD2,TGTGCCAGCAGCCGGACTAGCGTGGCCGGGGAGCTGTTTTTT,CASSRTSVAGELFF
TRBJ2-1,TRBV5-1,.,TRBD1,TGCGCCAGCCAAAGACAGGGGTACGGTCAGGGTGAGCAGTTCTTC,CASQRQGYGQGEQFF
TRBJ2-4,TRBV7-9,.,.,TGTGCCAGCAGCTTAGGTGAGGGTCGGAACATTCAGTACTTC,CASSLGEGRNIQYF
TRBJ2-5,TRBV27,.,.,TGTGCCAGCAGTTTAGACAGCCAAGAGACCCAGTACTTC,CASSLDSQETQYF
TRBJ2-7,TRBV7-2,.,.,TGTGCCAGCAGCCCCCCGGGCCGATACGAGCAGTACTTC,CASSPPGRYEQYF
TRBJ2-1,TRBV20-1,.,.,TGCAGTGCTAGGTATGGGGAGACATTATTCTTC,CSARYGETLFF
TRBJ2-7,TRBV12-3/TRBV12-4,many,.,TGTGCCAGCAGCCGGGGTCACGAGCAGTACTTC,CASSRGHEQYF
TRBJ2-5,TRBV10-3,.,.,TGTGCCATCAGTGAGTCGCCTGGTTCCAGGGGAGAGACCCAGTACTTC,CAISESPGSRGETQYF
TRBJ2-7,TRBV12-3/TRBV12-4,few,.,TGTGCCAGCAGTCAAGGATTGCAGGGTTTCTACGAGCAGTACTTC,CASSQGLQGFYEQYF
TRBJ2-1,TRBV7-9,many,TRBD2,TGTGCCAGTAGCGGGTTCTCCTACAATGAGCAGTTCTTC,CASSGFSYNEQFF
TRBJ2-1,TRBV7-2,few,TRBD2,TGTGCCAGCAGCTTACTAGCGGGGGGTGAGCAGTTCTTC,CASSLLAGGEQFF
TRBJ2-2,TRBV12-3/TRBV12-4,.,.,TGTGCCAGCAGTTTGACCCGGGAGCTGTTTTTT,CASSLTRELFF
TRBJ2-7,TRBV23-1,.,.,TGCGCCAGCAGTCTCTATTACGAGCAGTACTTC,CASSLYYEQYF
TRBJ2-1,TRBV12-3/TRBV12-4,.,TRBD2,TGTGCCAGCAGTTTTCGGTCTAGCGGGTCAAATGAGCAGTTCTTC,CASSFRSSGSNEQFF
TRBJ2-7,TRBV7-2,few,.,TGTGCCAGCAGCTTCCCGCGGGCAGGGGCCTACGAGCAGTACTTC,CASSFPRAGAYEQYF
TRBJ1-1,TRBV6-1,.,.,TGTGCCAGCAGCCCACGGAGGGCGAAGGGCACTGAAGCTTTCTTT,CASSPRRAKGTEAFF
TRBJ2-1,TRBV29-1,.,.,TGCAGCGTTGGAGGGATAGGCCACAATGAGCAGTTCTTC,CSVGGIGHNEQFF
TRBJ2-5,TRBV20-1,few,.,TGCAGTACTAAACAACAGGGTCTAAGAGAGACCCAGTACTTC,CSTKQQGLRETQYF
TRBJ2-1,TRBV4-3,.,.,TGCGCCAGCAGCCAAGATAGGACACCGAGCTCCTACAATGAGCAGTTCTTC,CASSQDRTPSSYNEQFF
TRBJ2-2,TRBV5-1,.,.,TGCGCCAGCAGCACGGGTCACAACACCGGGGAGCTGTTTTTT,CASSTGHNTGELFF
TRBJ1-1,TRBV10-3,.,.,TGTGCCACCGCTCAGGGTTCCCCTGAAGCTTTCTTT,CATAQGSPEAFF
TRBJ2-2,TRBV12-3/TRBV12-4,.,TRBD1,TGTGCCAGCAGTTCTGACAGGGGAACCGGGGAGCTGTTTTTT,CASSSDRGTGELFF
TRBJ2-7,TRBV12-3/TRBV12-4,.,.,TGTGCCAGCAGTTTCAGCTACGAGCAGTACTTC,CASSFSYEQYF
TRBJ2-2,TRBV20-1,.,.,TGCAGTGCTAGAGATGCGGGGAACACCGGGGAGCTGTTTTTT,CSARDAGNTGELFF
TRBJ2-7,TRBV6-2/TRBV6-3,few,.,TGTGCCAGCAGCGCCCGGTCCCCTACCTACGAGCAGTACTTC,CASSARSPTYEQYF
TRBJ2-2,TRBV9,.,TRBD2,TGTGCCAGCAGCGCCACTAGCGGGGGGGCCTGGGAGCTGTTTTTT,CASSATSGGAWELFF
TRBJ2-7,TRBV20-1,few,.,TGCAGTGCTAGGACAGACACCTACGAGCAGTACTTC,CSARTDTYEQYF
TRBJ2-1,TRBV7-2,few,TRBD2,TGTGCCAGCAGTCCACTAGCGGGGGCCTACAATGAGCAGTTCTTC,CASSPLAGAYNEQFF
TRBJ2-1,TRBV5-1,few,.,TGCGCCAGCAGCCTCTACAATGAGCAGTTCTTC,CASSLYNEQFF
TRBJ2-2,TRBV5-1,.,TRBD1,TGCGCCAGCAGCTATTTCCGACAGGGGTCCAACACCGGGGAGCTGTTTTTT,CASSYFRQGSNTGELFF
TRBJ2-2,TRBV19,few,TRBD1,TGTGCCAGTAGTCCCCGACAGGGAATGAAGTCCGGGGAGCTGTTTTTT,CASSPRQGMKSGELFF
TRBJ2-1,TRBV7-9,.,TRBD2,TGTGCCAGCAGCTTATTTAGCGGGGTGATGGATGAGCAGTTCTTC,CASSLFSGVMDEQFF
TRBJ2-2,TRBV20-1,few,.,TGCAGTGCTAGAGGCGGGACAGTGGCGAACACCGGGGAGCTGTTTTTT,CSARGGTVANTGELFF
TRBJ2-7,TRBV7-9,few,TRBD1,TGTGCCAGCAGCTCCCGGGACAGGGGAAGCGAGCAGTACTTC,CASSSRDRGSEQYF
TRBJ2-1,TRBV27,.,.,TGTGCCAGCAGACGAGCCTACAATGAGCAGTTCTTC,CASRRAYNEQFF
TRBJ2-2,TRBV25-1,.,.,TGTGCCTATGGGACGGTGAACACCGGGGAGCTGTTTTTT,CAYGTVNTGELFF
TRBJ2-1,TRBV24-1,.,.,TGTGCCAGCTCCGGCCCCCTGGGTTACAATGAGCAGTTCTTC,CASSGPLGYNEQFF
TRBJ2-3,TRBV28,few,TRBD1,TGTGCCAGCAGTCCGCCGACAGGGGGCCCAGATACGCAGTATTTT,CASSPPTGGPDTQYF
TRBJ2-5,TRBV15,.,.,TGTGCCACCAGCAGAGATGTAACAGGAGGACCAGAGACCCAGTACTTC,CATSRDVTGGPETQYF
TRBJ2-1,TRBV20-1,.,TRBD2,TGCAGTGCTAGAGATCTAGCGGGGGGTCAGTACAATGAGCAGTTCTTC,CSARDLAGGQYNEQFF
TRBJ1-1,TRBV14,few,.,TGTGCCAGCAGCCAAGACTACAAGGACACTGAAGCTTTCTTT,CASSQDYKDTEAFF
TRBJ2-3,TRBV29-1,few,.,TGCAGCGTTGATCCGGGTGGGGCAGATACGCAGTATTTT,CSVDPGGADTQYF
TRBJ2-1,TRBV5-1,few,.,TGCGCCACCACCGGGACCGGCTACAATGAGCAGTTCTTC,CATTGTGYNEQFF
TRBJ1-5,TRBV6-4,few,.,TGTGCCAGCAGTGATGTTTTCGGCAATCAGCCCCAGCATTTT,CASSDVFGNQPQHF
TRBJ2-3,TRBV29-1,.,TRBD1,TGCAGCGTTCCGACAGGGGGCACAGATACGCAGTATTTT,CSVPTGGTDTQYF
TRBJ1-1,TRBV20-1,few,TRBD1,TGCAGTGCTAGGACAGGGTACTACACTGAAGCTTTCTTT,CSARTGYYTEAFF
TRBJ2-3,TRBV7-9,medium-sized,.,TGTGCCAGCAGCCCCTGGGGGAGCGACCTTAGCACAGATACGCAGTATTTT,CASSPWGSDLSTDTQYF
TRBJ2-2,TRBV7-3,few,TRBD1,TGTGCCAGCAGCCCGGGACAGACTCCCGGGTCCGGGGAGCTGTTTTTT,CASSPGQTPGSGELFF
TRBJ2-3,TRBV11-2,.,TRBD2,TGTGCCAGCAGCCTTGCCCCCGGGAGGGCCACAGATACGCAGTATTTT,CASSLAPGRATDTQYF